The text below deals with one TCR beta chain. This receptor's antigen is unknown. No base quality values were provided; no much bigger clone lies one nucleotide off. Enrolling through a virtual design, the prospective study's participants ranged in age from roughly 18 to 89 years and lived across more than 20 United States geographic areas. In the prospective study, participants were assigned to cohorts based on the clinical history participants reported in a screening survey and a study questionnaire. For ImmuneRACE Cohort 3, a participant was defined as recovered based on two consecutive negative NP/OP PCR tests, clearance by a healthcare professional, or resolution of symptoms. Each participant in the prospective study had whole blood, serum and a nasopharyngeal or oropharyngeal swab collected by mobile phlebotomists. Over a roughly 2-month period, participants in the prospective study had the option of providing additional blood draws and questionnaires. Blood samples from the prospective study were shipped frozen or at room temperature prior to DNA extraction.

The source of the sample is a study of blood T cell repertoires in COVID-19 (dated by TCRdb to the early 2020s). At the level of the whole study: Samples covering the acute and convalescent phases of COVID-19 were provided by collaborators in the United States, Italy and Spain. The samples were drawn from the first 160 participants of the ongoing ImmuneRACE study and from 950 to 1,500 subjects provided by 6 global collaborators. The repertoires were released in a freely available public database meant as a resource for research on the immune response to SARS-CoV-2. Deeply sampled blood TCRbeta repertoires from subjects exposed to, actively infected with, or recovered from COVID-19 were included in the dataset. Sample metadata almost always included a de-identified subject ID, COVID-19 status, age in years and sex. Where HLA class I and class II types were available, the types were taken from metadata supplied by the sample provider, not from assay-based typing. The prospective study material was composed of cDNA or gDNA derived from T cells, B-cell-depleted T cells, or PBMCs. The research as a whole found: Clinical and demographic metadata were provided uncurated, with the amount varying by source and participant.

The immunoSEQ Assay, a bias-controlled multiplex PCR, was used to amplify TCRbeta CDR3 regions from genomic DNA. The original pipeline was this. The number of nucleated cells in each sample was estimated by amplification of reference gene primers within the assay. To quantify the absolute abundance of each unique TCRbeta CDR3 rearrangement, sequence reads were collapsed and filtered. For each sample, productive Simpson clonality was calculated as the square root of Simpson's diversity index across productive rearrangements. Drawn from immuneACCESS, this table holds only the in-frame rearrangements with V and J called that TCRdb kept. Clones are partly lost; checked studies trace under half to an unresolved V gene and leave the rest unexplained. V and J calls and clone size are given by that table; D and trimming were obtained from the DNA. This sample is represented by under 300,000 clones; about nine tenths of them were singletons. The ten largest clones represent 1.9% of the sample.

The CDR3 runs 16 residues from the cysteine to the phenylalanine. Only the CDR3 DNA is retained, 48 bases long and in frame from the first base. Trimming takes 2 bases from V and 0 bases from J, and the germline ends sit 13 bases apart. Via the germline V gene, CDR1 is SGHTS and CDR2 YDEGEE. Specimen: PBMCs or T cells enriched from blood (not recorded which). The receptor was derived from a woman aged 60-75 years who had recovered from COVID-19. The chain is encoded by TRBV5-8 joined to TRBJ2-3; a tentative D call is TRBD2 (6 bases match). The CDR3 is CASSFGGTSSTDTQYF. The DNA sequence reads TGTGCCAGCAGCTTCGGGGGAACCTCTAGCACAGATACGCAGTATTTT.